The 27 T cell receptor beta chains below come from one sample, sequenced in a study of Graves' ophthalmopathy and Graves' hyperthyroidism. The study amplified TCR beta CDR3 regions using RNA transcripts. Investigators did first-round RT-PCR with HTBI primers, then second-round multiplex PCR. TCRdb re-called the multiplex PCR reads with MiXCR, one entry per CDR3 protein. This repertoire shows around 1.1 million distinct CDR3 sequences, less than 45% found once; its top ten account for over 8.5%. The sequencing sample was made of peripheral blood or thyroid tissue (not recorded which). The receptors stem from an adult man with Graves' hyperthyroidism.

This clonotype was found many times. This rearrangement joins TRBV14 to TRBJ1-5; no clear D gene. V was trimmed by 3 bases and J by 5 bases, leaving 5 bases between them. Germline V gene lookup returns CDR1 SGHDN and CDR2 FVKESK. The CDR3 is 12 amino acids. CDR3 DNA sequence: TGTGCCAGCAGCCAGCGGGATCAGCCCCAGCATTTT. Protein product: CASSQRDQPQHF.

This clonotype was observed at least ten times. J is TRBJ1-4 and V is TRBV5-1; 8 bases align to TRBD1. The CDR3 consists of 15 residues. Germline V gene data show CDR1 as SGHRS and CDR2 as YFSETQ. The V gene end was trimmed by 4 bases and the J gene end by 4 bases; junction bases not matched to a gene: 6. The CDR3 nucleotides read TGCGCCAGCAGCCTTGCGGGACAGGATAATGAAAAACTGTTTTTT. Translation gives CASSLAGQDNEKLFF.

This clonotype has ten or more counts. The chain recombines TRBV24-1 with TRBJ2-5, with D unclear. The CDR3 has 16 amino acids. Per germline, CDR1 KGHDR and CDR2 SFDVKD. Deletions cut 6 bases from V and 8 bases from J, with 24 bases between. The DNA of the CDR3 is TGTGCCACCAGTAATAGGGTCATGGGGATCATTGAAACCCAGTACTTC. Translation gives CATSNRVMGIIETQYF.

The chain links TRBV7-2 to TRBJ2-5, with TRBD2 as a possible D gene (5 bases). CDR1 is SGHTA and CDR2 is FQGNSA in the germline V gene. V shed 5 bases and J shed 4 bases, with 11 bases lying between them. The CDR3 spans 13 residues. The CDR3 DNA reads as TGTGCCAGCAGCCGGGAACGAGGAGAGACCCAGTACTTC. Protein: CASSRERGETQYF.

This clonotype was observed a few times. The chain couples TRBV20-1 to TRBJ1-5; tentatively, D is TRBD1 (5 bases). The CDR3 is made up of 15 amino acids. V lost 2 bases, J lost 1 base, and 12 bases lay in between. Germline CDR1 and CDR2: DFQATT and SNEGSKA (reference sequence). The CDR3 is CSARSQGLSNQPQHF. Written as DNA, the CDR3 is TGCAGTGCTAGAAGTCAGGGATTGAGCAATCAGCCCCAGCATTTT.

This clonotype was counted ten times or more. The chain employs TRBV19 and TRBJ1-5; D remains ambiguous. The CDR3 loop spans 15 amino acids. V was pared by 5 bases and J by 1 base, with 12 bases between. The germline CDR1 and CDR2 sequences are LNHDA and SQIVND (reference sequence). CDR3 sequence reads: CASSLRPLSNQPQHF. In DNA, the CDR3 is TGTGCCAGTAGTCTCCGACCGTTAAGCAATCAGCCCCAGCATTTT.

Only a few counts were recorded for this clonotype. The chain carries TRBV13 and TRBJ1-1; D call uncertain. This CDR3 has 15 residues. Trimming cost V 3 bases and J 4 bases, with 15 bases left between them. Germline V gene lookup returns CDR1 PRHDT and CDR2 FYEKMQ (reference sequence). The CDR3 DNA reads TGTGCCAGCAGCTTCCAAGGGCCCCGAGGCACTGAAGCTTTCTTT. Translation gives CASSFQGPRGTEAFF.

This clonotype was observed many times. The chain uses TRBV12-3 or TRBV12-4 and TRBJ1-4; tentatively, D is TRBD1 (6 bases). The CDR3 is 14 amino acids. V was clipped by 3 bases and J by 5 bases, with 10 bases between them. The CDR3 is CASSLWGLNEKLFF. CDR3 nucleotides: TGTGCCAGCAGTTTGTGGGGGCTGAATGAAAAACTGTTTTTT.

This clonotype came up a few times. One end of the junction is discordant with germline, which a read error may explain. The chain has TRBV6-6 and TRBJ2-7; D remains ambiguous. Germline V CDR1 and CDR2: MNHNY, SVGAGI (reference sequence). This CDR3 spans 15 amino acids. CDR3 amino acids: CASRPAQANLLTPSF. CDR3 nucleotides: TGTGCCAGCAGACCCGCCCAGGCGAACCTATTAACCCCTAGTTTC.

The rearrangement links TRBV15 to TRBJ1-4; maybe TRBD1 (5 bases). The CDR3 length is 14 residues. Germline V CDR1 and CDR2: LNHNV, YYDKDF (reference sequence). V lost 5 bases and J lost 8, with 15 bases in between. This chain's CDR3 is CATSPRAGREKLFF. The CDR3 DNA is TGTGCCACCAGCCCCCGGGCAGGGAGGGAAAAACTGTTTTTT.

About this clonotype itself: Since a much larger clone is just one base distant, this may be a read error. The chain uses TRBV19 and TRBJ2-2, with D unresolved. There are 15 residues in the CDR3. From germline, CDR1 is LNHDA and CDR2 SQIVND (reference sequence). The germline V and J ends were trimmed by 2 bases and 7 bases, with 14 bases remaining between them. Written as DNA, the CDR3 is TGTGCCAGTAGTATAACCGCAGGCATCGGCGGGGAGCTGTTTTTT. It is translated as CASSITAGIGGELFF.

This CDR3 is CSVFADSGETQYF. The CDR3 DNA is TGCAGTGTGTTCGCCGATAGCGGAGAGACCCAGTACTTC. This sequence joins TRBV20-1 and TRBJ2-5, with a tentative D call TRBD2 (6 bases). Germline CDR1 reads DFQATT; CDR2 reads SNEGSKA (reference sequence). The CDR3 has 13 residues. V gave up 7 bases and J gave up 4 bases, with 16 bases separating them.

Concerning this clonotype itself: At one of its ends the junction is not consistent with the germline gene, which may arise from a read error. The chain recombines TRBV10-2 with TRBJ2-7, with a tentative D call TRBD2 (7 bases). CDR1 is WSHSY, CDR2 SAAADI, per germline. This CDR3 has 16 residues. The CDR3 region is CACSAGGGQGGHEQYF. Written as DNA, the CDR3 is TGCGCCTGCAGTGCTGGGGGGGGGCAGGGTGGCCACGAGCAGTACTTC.

The chain carries TRBV2 and TRBJ2-2, with unresolved D. This CDR3 spans 16 amino acids. Deletions cut 1 base from V and 6 bases from J, with 15 bases between. Germline V gene lookup returns CDR1 SNHLY and CDR2 FYNNEI. CDR3 nucleotides: TGTGCCAGCAGTGAAGAGTCTAGGTCGCTTGCCGGGGAGCTGTTTTTT. Translation: CASSEESRSLAGELFF. Drawing the rest from reference TRBV2 and TRBJ2-2, the complete variable domain is EPEVTQTPSHQVTQMGQEVILRCVPISNHLYFYWYRQILGQKVEFLVSFYNNEISEKSEIFDDQFSVERPDGSNFTLKIRSTKLEDSAMYFCASSEESRSLAGELFFGEGSRLTVL.

In the case of this clonotype: Relative to the germline gene, one junction end is altered; a read error may explain this. The J gene is TRBJ2-7, the V gene TRBV5-1; TRBD2 matches 7 bases. Germline-derived CDR1 and CDR2 are SGHRS and YFSETQ. The CDR3 contains 15 residues. CDR3 amino acids: CASSQTAGPSREQYF. CDR3 DNA sequence: TGTGCCAGCAGCCAAACAGCGGGGCCCTCTAGGGAGCAGTACTTC.

This rearrangement joins TRBV12-3 or TRBV12-4 to TRBJ2-2; D could derive from TRBD1 or TRBD2 (6 bases each). The CDR3 runs 14 residues. V lost 6 bases, J lost 6 bases, and 14 bases lay in between. The CDR3 protein is CASRPSGGPGELFF. The CDR3 DNA reads as TGTGCCAGCAGACCGAGTGGGGGGCCCGGGGAGCTGTTTTTT.

This clonotype came up many times. The chain combines TRBV11-2 with TRBJ1-2, with TRBD1 as a possible D gene (5 bases). The CDR3 is 13 residues long. Germline CDR1 is SGHAT and CDR2 is FQNNGV. V lost 10 bases and J lost 1, with 13 bases in between. CDR3 DNA: TGTGCCACCTGGTGGGGGGATAACTATGGCTACACCTTC. Amino acid sequence: CATWWGDNYGYTF.

Only a few counts were recorded for this clonotype. The junction shows a germline mismatch at one end, possibly a read error. The chain recombines TRBV7-6 with TRBJ1-1; no clear D gene. CDR3 length: 13 residues. Germline CDR1 and CDR2: SGHVS and FNYEAQ. The CDR3 protein is CASSVASQTEAFF. The CDR3 DNA sequence: TGTGCCAGCAGCGTAGCTAGCCAAACTGAAGCTTTCTTT.

As regards this clonotype: The junction differs from germline at one of its ends, possibly a read error. The genes are TRBV7-3 and TRBJ2-5, with TRBD1 matching 9 bases. The CDR3 runs 17 residues. Germline values: CDR1 SGHTA, CDR2 FQGTGA. The CDR3 sequence: CASSLRGDREKKETHYF. In DNA, the CDR3 is TGTGCCAGCAGCTTAAGGGGGGACAGGGAAAAGAAAGAGACCCATTACTTC.

The CDR3 region is CSAADRGQQETQYF. CDR3 coding DNA: TGCAGTGCCGCGGACAGGGGACAGCAAGAGACCCAGTACTTC. This chain uses TRBV29-1 with TRBJ2-5; TRBD1 aligns across 9 bases. The CDR3 totals 14 residues. Germline-derived CDR1 and CDR2 are SQVTM and ANQGSEA. Combining the CDR3 with reference TRBV29-1 and TRBJ2-5 gives the whole variable domain SAVISQKPSRDICQRGTSLTIQCQVDSQVTMMFWYRQQPGQSLTLIATANQGSEATYESGFVIDKFPISRPNLTFSTLTVSNMSPEDSSIYLCSAADRGQQETQYFGPGTRLLVL.

V and J are TRBV15 and TRBJ1-6; D not certain. Germline CDR1 and CDR2: LNHNV and YYDKDF (reference sequence). V lost 0 bases and J 5 bases, leaving 11 bases between the germline ends. The CDR3 has 16 residues. In nucleotides, the CDR3 is TGTGCCACCAGCAGAGATGGTGGGCAGAATAATTCACCCCTCCACTTT. This translates into CATSRDGGQNNSPLHF. The full variable domain, its missing parts supplied by reference TRBV15 and TRBJ1-6, is DAMVIQNPRYQVTQFGKPVTLSCSQTLNHNVMYWYQQKSSQAPKLLFHYYDKDFNNEADTPDNFQSRRPNTSFCFLDIRSPGLGDTAMYLCATSRDGGQNNSPLHFGNGTRLTVT.

Only a few counts were recorded for this clonotype. The chain links TRBV20-1 to TRBJ1-6, with 9 bases identical to TRBD1. CDR1 DFQATT and CDR2 SNEGSKA come from the germline V gene (reference sequence). The trim removed 6 bases at V and 10 bases at J, leaving 7 bases unmatched. CDR3 length: 13 amino acids. CDR3 in DNA: TGCAGTGCGGCCGGGACAGGGTCCTCACCCCTCCACTTT. Its protein is CSAAGTGSSPLHF.

This clonotype was counted at least ten times. V and J are TRBV4-2 and TRBJ1-2, with D tentatively TRBD1 (5 bases). V was cut by 4 bases and J by 7 bases, with 7 bases left in between. The CDR3 has 11 amino acids. Germline assignment: CDR1 LGHNA and CDR2 YNFKEQ. CDR3 DNA sequence: TGTGCCAGCAGCCGGGGCGGTGGCTACACCTTC. Translating gives CASSRGGGYTF.

DNA of the CDR3: TGTGCCACCAGATCCCGGGACTCTGGCCCCACCGGGGAGCTGTTTTTT. This sequence encodes CATRSRDSGPTGELFF. The chain recombines TRBV24-1 with TRBJ2-2; tentative D call: TRBD2 (6 bases). CDR1 KGHDR and CDR2 SFDVKD come from the germline V gene. The CDR3 is 16 residues long. V lost 7 bases to trimming and J lost 4 bases, with 18 bases between them.

This clonotype was picked up a small number of times. V and J are TRBV19 and TRBJ2-2, with D maybe TRBD1 (5 bases). CDR3 length: 16 amino acids. Germline CDR1 and CDR2: LNHDA and SQIVND (reference sequence). V lost 3 bases to trimming and J lost 4 bases, with 15 bases between them. CDR3 loop: CASSIPAGQSTGELFF. In DNA form, the CDR3 reads TGTGCCAGTAGTATCCCCGCAGGGCAGAGCACCGGGGAGCTGTTTTTT.

At least ten counts were recorded for this clonotype. V is TRBV2 and J is TRBJ1-5; 8 nucleotides agree with TRBD1. V was clipped by 3 bases and J by 7 bases; unmatched bases: 5. Germline V gene data show CDR1 as SNHLY and CDR2 as FYNNEI. The CDR3 length is 14 residues. The chain's CDR3 is CASSESRGLQPQHF. As DNA, the CDR3 is TGTGCCAGCAGTGAGTCCAGGGGGCTCCAGCCCCAGCATTTT.

This clonotype was detected many times. V gene TRBV6-5 combines with J gene TRBJ1-2; D is ambiguous. Looked up from germline, CDR1 is MNHEY and CDR2 is SVGAGI. Trimming left V 5 bases short and J 13 bases short, with 20 bases between. This CDR3 region has 13 residues. As DNA, the CDR3 is TGTGCCAGCAGTCCTGGTGGACTGGCTAGGAGCACCTTC. Protein product: CASSPGGLARSTF.